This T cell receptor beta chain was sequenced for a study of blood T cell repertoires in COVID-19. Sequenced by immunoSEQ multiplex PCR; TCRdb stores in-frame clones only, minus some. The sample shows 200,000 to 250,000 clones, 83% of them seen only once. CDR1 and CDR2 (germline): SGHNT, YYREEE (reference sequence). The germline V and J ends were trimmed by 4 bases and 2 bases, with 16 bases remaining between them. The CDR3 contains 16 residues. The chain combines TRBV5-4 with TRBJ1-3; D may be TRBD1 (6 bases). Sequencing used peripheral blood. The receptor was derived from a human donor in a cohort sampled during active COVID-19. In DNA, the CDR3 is TGTGCCAGCAGCGCAAGCTCAGGGGCACCTGGAAACACCATATATTTT. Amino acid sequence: CASSASSGAPGNTIYF.